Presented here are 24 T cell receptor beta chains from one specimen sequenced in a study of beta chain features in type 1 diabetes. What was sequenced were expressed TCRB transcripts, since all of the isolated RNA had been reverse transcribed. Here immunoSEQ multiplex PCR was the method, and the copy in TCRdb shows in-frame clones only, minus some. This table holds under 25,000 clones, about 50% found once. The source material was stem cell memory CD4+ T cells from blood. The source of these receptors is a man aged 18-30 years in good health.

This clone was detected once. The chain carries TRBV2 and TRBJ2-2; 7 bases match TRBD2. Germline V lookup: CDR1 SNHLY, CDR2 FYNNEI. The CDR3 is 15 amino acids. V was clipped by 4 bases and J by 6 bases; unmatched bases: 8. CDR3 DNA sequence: TGTGCCAGCAGTGGGGATGCGGGAGTGGCCGGGGAGCTGTTTTTT. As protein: CASSGDAGVAGELFF.

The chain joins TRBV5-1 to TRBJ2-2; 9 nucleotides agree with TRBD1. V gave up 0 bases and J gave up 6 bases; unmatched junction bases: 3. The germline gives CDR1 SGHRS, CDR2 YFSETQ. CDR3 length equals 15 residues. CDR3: CASSLGGQGPGELFF. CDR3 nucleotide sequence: TGCGCCAGCAGCTTGGGGGGACAGGGTCCCGGGGAGCTGTTTTTT.

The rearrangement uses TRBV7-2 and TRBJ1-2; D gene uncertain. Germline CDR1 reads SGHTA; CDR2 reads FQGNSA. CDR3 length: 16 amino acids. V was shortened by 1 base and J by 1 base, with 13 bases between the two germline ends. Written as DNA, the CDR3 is TGTGCCAGCAGCTTAGAGGTCCGGGTTTATAACTATGGCTACACCTTC. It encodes CASSLEVRVYNYGYTF.

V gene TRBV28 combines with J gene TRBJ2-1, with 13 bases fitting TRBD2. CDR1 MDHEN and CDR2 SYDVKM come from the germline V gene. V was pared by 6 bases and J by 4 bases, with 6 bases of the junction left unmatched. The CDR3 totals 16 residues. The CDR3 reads CASSRTSGGKYNEQFF. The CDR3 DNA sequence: TGTGCCAGCAGCCGGACTAGCGGGGGAAAATACAATGAGCAGTTCTTC.

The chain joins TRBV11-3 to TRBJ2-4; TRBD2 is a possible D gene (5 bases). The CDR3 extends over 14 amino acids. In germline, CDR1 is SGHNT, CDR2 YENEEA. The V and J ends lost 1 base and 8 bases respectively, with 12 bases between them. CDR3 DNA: TGTGCCAGCAGCTTAGCCCCTAGCTCAGACATTCAGTACTTC. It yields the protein CASSLAPSSDIQYF. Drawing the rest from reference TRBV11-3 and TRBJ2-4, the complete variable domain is EAGVVQSPRYKIIEKKQPVAFWCNPISGHNTLYWYLQNLGQGPELLIRYENEEAVDDSQLPKDRFSAERLKGVDSTLKIQPAELGDSAVYLCASSLAPSSDIQYFGAGTRLSVL.

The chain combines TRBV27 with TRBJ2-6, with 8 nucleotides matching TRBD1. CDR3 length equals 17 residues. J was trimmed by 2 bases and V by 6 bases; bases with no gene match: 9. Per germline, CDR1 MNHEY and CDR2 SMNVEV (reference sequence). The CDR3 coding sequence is TGTGCCAGCAGACCCAGGACAGGGTTCGCTGGGGCCAACGTCCTGACTTTC. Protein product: CASRPRTGFAGANVLTF.

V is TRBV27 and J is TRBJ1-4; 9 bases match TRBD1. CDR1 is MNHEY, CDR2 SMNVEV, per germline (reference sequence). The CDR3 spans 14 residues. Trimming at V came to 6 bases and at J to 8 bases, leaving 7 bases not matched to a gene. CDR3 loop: CASRGTGTAEKLFF. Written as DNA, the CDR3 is TGTGCCAGCAGGGGGACAGGGACTGCAGAAAAACTGTTTTTT.

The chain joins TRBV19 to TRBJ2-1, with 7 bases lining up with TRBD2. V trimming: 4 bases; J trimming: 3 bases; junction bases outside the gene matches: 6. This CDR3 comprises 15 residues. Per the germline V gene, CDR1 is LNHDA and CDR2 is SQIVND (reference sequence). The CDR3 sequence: CASSRGGRDYNEQFF. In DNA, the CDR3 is TGTGCCAGTAGTAGGGGAGGGAGGGACTACAATGAGCAGTTCTTC.

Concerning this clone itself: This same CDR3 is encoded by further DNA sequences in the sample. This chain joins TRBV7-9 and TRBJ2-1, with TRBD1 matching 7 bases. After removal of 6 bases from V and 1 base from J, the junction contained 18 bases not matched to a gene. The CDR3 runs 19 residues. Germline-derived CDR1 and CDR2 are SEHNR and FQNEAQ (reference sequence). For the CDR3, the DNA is TGTGCCAGCAGTTCAATTTTAGTAGCACAGGGGTCATCCTACAATGAGCAGTTCTTC. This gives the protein CASSSILVAQGSSYNEQFF.

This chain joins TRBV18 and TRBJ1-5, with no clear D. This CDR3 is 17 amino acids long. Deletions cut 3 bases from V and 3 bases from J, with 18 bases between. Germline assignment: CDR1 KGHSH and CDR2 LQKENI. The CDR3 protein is CASSPSGSRAHNQPQHF. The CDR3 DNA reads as TGTGCCAGCTCACCCTCGGGGAGCCGGGCCCACAATCAGCCCCAGCATTTT.

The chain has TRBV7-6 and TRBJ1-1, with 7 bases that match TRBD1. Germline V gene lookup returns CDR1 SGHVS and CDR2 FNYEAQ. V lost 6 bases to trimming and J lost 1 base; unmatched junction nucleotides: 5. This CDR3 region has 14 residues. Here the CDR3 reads CASSRTGENTEAFF. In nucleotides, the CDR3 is TGTGCCAGCAGTCGTACAGGGGAGAACACTGAAGCTTTCTTT.

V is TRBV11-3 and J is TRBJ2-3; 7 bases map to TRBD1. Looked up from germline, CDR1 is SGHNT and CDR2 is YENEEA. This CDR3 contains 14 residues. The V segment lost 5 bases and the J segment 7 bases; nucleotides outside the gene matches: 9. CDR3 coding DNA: TGTGCCAGCAGCCCAACAGGGGTTGCGCATACGCAGTATTTT. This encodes CASSPTGVAHTQYF.

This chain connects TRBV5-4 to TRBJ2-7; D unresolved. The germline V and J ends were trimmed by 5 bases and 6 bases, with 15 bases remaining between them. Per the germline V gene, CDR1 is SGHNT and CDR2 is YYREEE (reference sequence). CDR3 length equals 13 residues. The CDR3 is CASSSYFRREQYF. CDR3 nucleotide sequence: TGTGCCAGCAGTTCCTACTTTCGCCGCGAGCAGTACTTC.

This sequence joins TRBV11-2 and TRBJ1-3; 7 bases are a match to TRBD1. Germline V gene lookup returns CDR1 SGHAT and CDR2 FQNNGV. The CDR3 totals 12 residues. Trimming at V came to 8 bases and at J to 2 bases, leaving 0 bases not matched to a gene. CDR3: CASGQAGNTIYF. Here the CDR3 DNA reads TGTGCCAGCGGACAGGCTGGAAACACCATATATTTT.

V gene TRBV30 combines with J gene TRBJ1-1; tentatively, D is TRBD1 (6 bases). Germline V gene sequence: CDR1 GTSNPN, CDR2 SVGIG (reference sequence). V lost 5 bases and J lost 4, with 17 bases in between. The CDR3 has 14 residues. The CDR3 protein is CAWGKQGRSTEAFF. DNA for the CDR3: TGTGCCTGGGGTAAACAGGGTCGGAGCACTGAAGCTTTCTTT.

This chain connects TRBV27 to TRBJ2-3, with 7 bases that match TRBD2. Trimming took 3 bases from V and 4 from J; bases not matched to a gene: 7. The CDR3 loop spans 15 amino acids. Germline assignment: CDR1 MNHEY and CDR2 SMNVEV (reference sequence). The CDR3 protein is CASSFAGVVADTQYF. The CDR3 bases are TGTGCCAGCAGTTTCGCGGGAGTGGTGGCAGATACGCAGTATTTT.

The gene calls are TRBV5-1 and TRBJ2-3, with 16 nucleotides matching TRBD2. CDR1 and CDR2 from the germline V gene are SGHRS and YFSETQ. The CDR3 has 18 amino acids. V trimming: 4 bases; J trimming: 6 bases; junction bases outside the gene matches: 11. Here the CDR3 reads CASSMGLAGGPATDTQYF. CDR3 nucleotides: TGCGCCAGCAGCATGGGACTAGCGGGGGGGCCGGCGACGGATACGCAGTATTTT. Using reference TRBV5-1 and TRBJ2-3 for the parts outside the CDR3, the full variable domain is KAGVTQTPRYLIKTRGQQVTLSCSPISGHRSVSWYQQTPGQGLQFLFEYFSETQRNKGNFPGRFSGRQFSNSRSEMNVSTLELGDSALYLCASSMGLAGGPATDTQYFGPGTRLTVL.

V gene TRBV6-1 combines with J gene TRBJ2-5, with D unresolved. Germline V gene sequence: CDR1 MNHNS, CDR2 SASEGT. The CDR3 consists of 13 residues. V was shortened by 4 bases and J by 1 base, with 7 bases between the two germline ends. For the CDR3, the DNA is TGTGCCAGCAGTGGGAACAGCCAAGAGACCCAGTACTTC. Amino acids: CASSGNSQETQYF.

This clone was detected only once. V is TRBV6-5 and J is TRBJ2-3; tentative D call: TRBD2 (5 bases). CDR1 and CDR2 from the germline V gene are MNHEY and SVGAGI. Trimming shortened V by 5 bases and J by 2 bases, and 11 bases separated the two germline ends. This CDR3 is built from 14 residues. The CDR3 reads CASSGGLDTDTQYF. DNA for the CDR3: TGTGCCAGCAGTGGCGGGTTAGACACAGATACGCAGTATTTT.

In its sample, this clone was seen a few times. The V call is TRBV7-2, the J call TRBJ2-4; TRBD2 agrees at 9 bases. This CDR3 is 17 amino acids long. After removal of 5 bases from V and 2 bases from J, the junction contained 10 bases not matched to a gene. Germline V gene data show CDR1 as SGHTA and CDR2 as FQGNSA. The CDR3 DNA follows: TGTGCCAGCAGCCAACAGCTAGCGGGATCAACCAAAAACATTCAGTACTTC. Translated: CASSQQLAGSTKNIQYF.

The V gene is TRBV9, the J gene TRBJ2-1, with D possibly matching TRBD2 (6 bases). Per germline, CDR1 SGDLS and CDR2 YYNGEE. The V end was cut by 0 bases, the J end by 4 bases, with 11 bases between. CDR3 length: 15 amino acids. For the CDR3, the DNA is TGTGCCAGCAGCGTAGGGGCGGGAATTTACAATGAGCAGTTCTTC. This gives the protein CASSVGAGIYNEQFF.

The CDR3 bases are TGTGCCAGCAGCTTAGTGACTTCGGGAACCGGGGAGCTGTTTTTT. It translates to CASSLVTSGTGELFF. The chain recombines TRBV11-1 with TRBJ2-2, with a tentative D call TRBD2 (5 bases). The CDR3 spans 15 residues. V was pared by 1 base and J by 5 bases, with 11 bases between. Germline CDR1 SGHAT, CDR2 FQDESV (reference sequence).

The CDR3 sequence: CASSQGEVHNTGELFF. CDR3 DNA sequence: TGCGCCAGCAGCCAAGGGGAGGTTCATAACACCGGGGAGCTGTTTTTT. The rearrangement joins TRBV4-1 to TRBJ2-2, with a possible D match to TRBD2 (6 bases). Germline V lookup: CDR1 MGHRA, CDR2 YSYEKL. Trimming stripped 1 base from V and 2 bases from J, with 11 bases between. The CDR3 covers 16 residues.

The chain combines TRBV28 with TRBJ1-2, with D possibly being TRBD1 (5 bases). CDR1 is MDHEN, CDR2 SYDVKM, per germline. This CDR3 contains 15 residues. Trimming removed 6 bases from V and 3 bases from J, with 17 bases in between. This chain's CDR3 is CASSRGGWPDYGYTF. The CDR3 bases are TGTGCCAGCAGCCGGGGGGGGTGGCCCGACTATGGCTACACCTTC.